This T cell receptor beta chain stems from a study of CD8 T cells in ankylosing spondylitis. Each CDR3 protein gets one entry after TCRdb re-called the 5' RACE reads with MiXCR. The sample shows roughly 450,000 distinct CDR3 sequences, 25% to 30% of them seen only once. In the case of this clonotype: The antigen is unknown.

CDR3 length equals 15 residues. V lost 3 bases, J lost 1 base, and 9 bases lay in between. The germline V gene has CDR1 SGHNT and CDR2 YENEEA. Study observations and caveats: Within ankylosing spondylitis blood, a TCR beta motif made up of seven or eight highly homologous variants appeared to be characteristic.

The TCR comes from a male donor with ankylosing spondylitis. Specimen: blood, either unsorted or a sorted T cell fraction (not recorded which). The chain has TRBV11-3 and TRBJ2-2; D ambiguous. CDR3 in amino acids: CASSLGSENTGELFF. CDR3 coding DNA: TGTGCCAGCAGCTTGGGATCAGAGAACACCGGGGAGCTGTTTTTT.